The 17 T cell receptor beta chains reported below all come from one sample, sequenced in a study of shared clonotypes between healthy human individuals. Assay: immunoSEQ multiplex PCR; the TCRdb copy retains only in-frame clones and omits some. The profile covers roughly 2.5 million clones, with 90% to 95% appearing a single time and around 0.14% taken by the ten largest. Sequencing was carried out using naive CD4+ T cells sorted from blood. Subset: CD45RA+ positively selected. The origin of the receptors is a man between 18 and 35 years old in good health.

As regards this clone: The same CDR3 can be traced to other DNA sequences in this sample. The chain uses TRBV7-9 and TRBJ2-3; 9 bases line up with TRBD1. In germline, CDR1 is SEHNR, CDR2 FQNEAQ (reference sequence). V trimming: 2 bases; J trimming: 3 bases; junction bases outside the gene matches: 3. There are 15 residues in the CDR3. The CDR3 nucleotides are TGTGCCAGCAGCTTATCGGGACAGGGAACAGATACGCAGTATTTT. Its protein is CASSLSGQGTDTQYF.

The J gene is TRBJ2-3, the V gene TRBV5-1, with 7 bases identical to TRBD1. J gave up 3 bases and V 0 bases, and 4 bases lay outside the gene matches. There are 15 residues in the CDR3. Germline V gives CDR1 SGHRS, CDR2 YFSETQ. CDR3 DNA sequence: TGCGCCAGCAGCTTGGACGGGACAGCAACAGATACGCAGTATTTT. Translated: CASSLDGTATDTQYF. The variable domain in full, completed from reference TRBV5-1 and TRBJ2-3, reads KAGVTQTPRYLIKTRGQQVTLSCSPISGHRSVSWYQQTPGQGLQFLFEYFSETQRNKGNFPGRFSGRQFSNSRSEMNVSTLELGDSALYLCASSLDGTATDTQYFGPGTRLTVL.

The DNA for the CDR3 is TGTGCCATCAGTGACGGCGCGCGCGAGGGGGAGACCCAGTACTTC. Its translation: CAISDGAREGETQYF. The chain uses TRBV10-3 and TRBJ2-5; D is possibly TRBD1 or TRBD2 (5 bases each). V gave up 3 bases and J gave up 5 bases, with 16 bases separating them. Germline V gene lookup returns CDR1 ENHRY and CDR2 SYGVKD. CDR3 length: 15 residues.

The J gene is TRBJ2-2, the V gene TRBV15; perhaps TRBD2 as D (7 bases). Germline CDR1 and CDR2: LNHNV and YYDKDF (reference sequence). The CDR3 is 16 residues long. V was pared by 1 base and J by 5 bases, with 14 bases between. DNA of the CDR3: TGTGCCACCAGCAGAGTCGGGGGGCGAGGAACCGGGGAGCTGTTTTTT. Translating gives CATSRVGGRGTGELFF. Full variable domain (rest looked up from reference TRBV15 and TRBJ2-2): DAMVIQNPRYQVTQFGKPVTLSCSQTLNHNVMYWYQQKSSQAPKLLFHYYDKDFNNEADTPDNFQSRRPNTSFCFLDIRSPGLGDTAMYLCATSRVGGRGTGELFFGEGSRLTVL.

The chain has TRBV28 and TRBJ1-4, with 7 bases aligning to TRBD1. The CDR3 sequence is 15 residues long. The V gene end was trimmed by 5 bases and the J gene end by 3 bases; junction bases not matched to a gene: 6. The germline V gene encodes CDR1 MDHEN and CDR2 SYDVKM. The CDR3 sequence is CASSSRGPANEKLFF. CDR3 DNA sequence: TGTGCCAGCAGTAGTAGGGGGCCCGCTAATGAAAAACTGTTTTTT.

V gene TRBV7-9 combines with J gene TRBJ1-5, with a tentative D call TRBD1 (5 bases). The CDR3 loop spans 14 amino acids. The V end lost 5 bases, the J end lost 3 bases, and 11 bases lay between the germline ends. CDR1 is SEHNR, CDR2 FQNEAQ, per germline (reference sequence). CDR3 region: CASSRTPNNQPQHF. In DNA, the CDR3 is TGTGCCAGCAGCAGGACACCTAACAATCAGCCCCAGCATTTT.

A note on this clone: This sample also contains other DNA sequences that code for the same CDR3. The CDR3 region is CASSTGGYEQYF. The CDR3 DNA is TGTGCCAGTAGTACGGGAGGCTACGAGCAGTACTTC. The rearrangement uses TRBV19 and TRBJ2-7; 7 positions agree with TRBD2. The CDR3 length is 12 residues. With V trimmed by 4 bases and J by 3 bases, 0 bases remained unmatched. Germline V lookup: CDR1 LNHDA, CDR2 SQIVND (reference sequence).

The chain joins TRBV6-5 to TRBJ1-1, with TRBD1 as a possible D gene (5 bases). CDR1 is MNHEY, CDR2 SVGAGI, per germline. CDR3 length: 14 amino acids. Trimming took off 7 bases at V and 0 bases at J, with 12 bases between the two ends. CDR3 sequence: CASTWGDLNTEAFF. The CDR3 nucleotides are TGTGCCAGCACCTGGGGGGACTTGAACACTGAAGCTTTCTTT.

This chain links TRBV10-2 with TRBJ1-6; no reliable D call. The CDR3 contains 15 residues. The V end was cut by 6 bases, the J end by 0 bases, with 9 bases between. CDR1 WSHSY and CDR2 SAAADI come from the germline V gene. The CDR3: CASSLASSYNSPLHF. The CDR3 coding sequence is TGCGCCAGCAGCTTGGCGAGCTCCTATAATTCACCCCTCCACTTT.

The chain uses TRBV19 and TRBJ2-6, with D possibly TRBD1 on 5 matching bases. The CDR3 consists of 18 residues. V dropped 2 bases and J dropped 1 base, with 15 bases sitting between them. The germline V gene has CDR1 LNHDA and CDR2 SQIVND (reference sequence). CDR3 DNA: TGTGCCAGTAGTATACTCTCAGGGAACCCATCTGGGGCCAACGTCCTGACTTTC. This encodes CASSILSGNPSGANVLTF.

This clone has just one count. The CDR3 DNA reads TGTGCCAGCAGCGCCACCGGGGACTCTGGAAACACCATATATTTT. It codes for CASSATGDSGNTIYF. The chain couples TRBV9 to TRBJ1-3; D is ambiguous. The CDR3 totals 15 residues. With 3 bases removed from V and 0 bases from J, the gap between germline ends came to 10 bases. Per germline, CDR1 SGDLS and CDR2 YYNGEE.

The chain combines TRBV28 with TRBJ1-2; possible D gene TRBD1, 5 bases. Germline CDR1 MDHEN, CDR2 SYDVKM. The V end was cut by 4 bases, the J end by 2 bases, with 8 bases between. The CDR3 sequence is 13 residues long. The CDR3 here is CASSSDKNYGYTF. The CDR3 coding sequence is TGTGCCAGCAGTTCGGACAAGAACTATGGCTACACCTTC.

This chain connects TRBV6-6 to TRBJ1-1; D gene ambiguous. The CDR3 consists of 13 residues. V was trimmed by 6 bases and J by 1 base, leaving 9 bases between them. CDR1 is MNHNY, CDR2 SVGAGI, per germline (reference sequence). As DNA, the CDR3 is TGTGCCAGCAGCGGGCGGGGGAACACTGAAGCTTTCTTT. It translates to CASSGRGNTEAFF.

Comment on this clone: Other DNA variants within this sample encode the same CDR3. The chain recombines TRBV20-1 with TRBJ2-3; D call uncertain. The CDR3 contains 10 residues. Germline loops: CDR1 DFQATT, CDR2 SNEGSKA (reference sequence). V lost 3 bases, J lost 5 bases, and 3 bases lay in between. CDR3 sequence (DNA): TGCAGTGCTAGCCAAGATACGCAGTATTTT. Translated, it gives CSASQDTQYF.

The CDR3 loop reads CASSPRDTLKDSPLHF. The CDR3 region has the DNA TGTGCCAGCAGCCCGAGGGACACCTTGAAGGATTCACCCCTCCACTTT. This chain joins TRBV7-2 and TRBJ1-6, with D possibly TRBD1 on 6 matching bases. Germline CDR1 and CDR2: SGHTA and FQGNSA. Trimming removed 5 bases at V and 8 bases at J, with 19 bases between. CDR3 length equals 16 residues.

V is TRBV7-2 and J is TRBJ2-2; 7 nucleotides line up with TRBD1. The V and J ends lost 5 bases and 8 bases, in that order; junction bases with no gene match: 11. The CDR3 contains 15 residues. CDR1 and CDR2 from the germline V gene are SGHTA and FQGNSA. The CDR3 region has the DNA TGTGCCAGCAGCCCAGGGGGTGCCGGGACAGGGGAGCTGTTTTTT. Encoded protein: CASSPGGAGTGELFF.

The V gene is TRBV9, the J gene TRBJ2-2; maybe TRBD2 (6 bases). V was pared by 0 bases and J by 7 bases, with 19 bases between. This CDR3 spans 17 amino acids. Germline values: CDR1 SGDLS, CDR2 YYNGEE. The CDR3 region is CASSVAGGPRFRGELFF. Here the CDR3 DNA reads TGTGCCAGCAGCGTAGCTGGAGGGCCCCGATTTCGCGGGGAGCTGTTTTTT.